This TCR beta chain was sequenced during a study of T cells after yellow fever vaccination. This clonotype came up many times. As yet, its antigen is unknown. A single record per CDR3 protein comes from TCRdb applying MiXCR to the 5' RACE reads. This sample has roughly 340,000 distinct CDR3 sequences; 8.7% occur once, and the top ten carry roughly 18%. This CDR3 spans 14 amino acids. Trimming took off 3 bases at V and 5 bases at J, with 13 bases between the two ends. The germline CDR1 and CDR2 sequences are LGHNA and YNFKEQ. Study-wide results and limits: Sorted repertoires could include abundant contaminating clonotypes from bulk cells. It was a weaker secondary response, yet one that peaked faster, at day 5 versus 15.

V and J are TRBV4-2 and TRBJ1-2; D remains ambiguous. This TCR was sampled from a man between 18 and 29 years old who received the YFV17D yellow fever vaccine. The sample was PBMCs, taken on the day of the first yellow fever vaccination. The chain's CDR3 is CASSQGSLGYGYTF. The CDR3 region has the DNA TGTGCCAGCAGCCAGGGCTCTTTAGGGTATGGCTACACCTTC.